A single sample is the source of the 2 T cell receptor beta chains below, sequenced in a study of cytomegalovirus exposure and HLA in healthy donors. With 60 Vbeta and 13 Jbeta primers, the PCR was carried out. The table came from immunoSEQ multiplex PCR; TCRdb's copy has only in-frame clones and leaves some out. The table has 150,000 to 200,000 clones, 82% seen once. The specimen was PBMCs. The receptors stem from a girl between 10 and 17 years old in good health and CMV-seropositive.

The J gene is TRBJ2-5, the V gene TRBV5-8; D is undetermined. The CDR3 runs 14 residues. CDR1 and CDR2 from the germline V gene are SGHTS and YDEGEE. V was shortened by 4 bases and J by 4 bases, with 14 bases between the two germline ends. The CDR3 reads CASSGRSNPETQYF. In nucleotides, the CDR3 is TGTGCCAGCAGCGGTAGGAGCAACCCAGAGACCCAGTACTTC.

J is TRBJ2-7 and V is TRBV7-9; the match to TRBD1 covers 9 bases. V dropped 3 bases and J dropped 6; count of bases not matched to a gene: 3. The CDR3 has 13 amino acids. The V gene's germline CDR1 is SEHNR and CDR2 FQNEAQ (reference sequence). The CDR3 sequence is CASSLGQGPEQYF. CDR3 coding DNA: TGTGCCAGCAGCTTGGGACAGGGTCCCGAGCAGTACTTC.